The sequence of this TCR beta chain was determined in a study of CD8+ T cells in alopecia areata. Concerning this clone itself: The antigen remains unidentified.

After isolation, RNA underwent reverse transcription to generate cDNA as the sequencing template. Assay: immunoSEQ multiplex PCR; the TCRdb copy retains only in-frame clones and omits some. The sample includes around 300,000 clones, 45% to 70% seen only once; the top ten take roughly 0.88%. The treatment here: oral pan-JAK inhibitor, 5-10 mg twice daily. The researchers isolated CD4+ and CD8+ T cells from PBMCs by sorting. The study, taken as a whole, reports: While patients received tofacitinib, many expanded lesional clones remained present in scalp and blood. Normal skin contains resident alphabeta T cells, and these are also sequenced in scalp samples.

The CDR3 is made up of 15 amino acids. The trim removed 5 bases at V and 4 bases at J, leaving 9 bases unmatched. The germline V gene encodes CDR1 SGHVS and CDR2 FQNEAQ. The sequenced sample was CD4+ T cells sorted from blood, obtained at week 52, from a patient treated with tofacitinib. The chain carries TRBV7-8 and TRBJ1-2; TRBD1 aligns across 8 bases. The TCR was taken from a human donor with alopecia areata. CDR3 amino acids: CASSKLGQGGYGYTF. CDR3 bases: TGTGCCAGCAGCAAGCTTGGACAGGGAGGCTATGGCTACACCTTC.